These T cell receptor beta chains were read from a single sample in a study of OX40 agonist ivuxolimab in advanced cancers. Profiled with immunoSEQ multiplex PCR; TCRdb holds only in-frame clones, not every one. The sample holds 40,000 or so clones, around nine tenths seen once. Sequencing used CD4+ or CD8+ T cells sorted from blood, obtained in a trial of the OX40 agonist ivuxolimab. The receptors were gathered from an adult with an advanced solid tumor such as melanoma, head and neck, liver or kidney cancer. The CDR3 runs from the conserved cysteine through the conserved F or W.

cdr3_length	v_call	j_call	cdr3_aa
16	TRBV7-6	TRBJ1-4	CASSLTVTGRGEKLFF
13	TRBV5-1	TRBJ2-7	CASSFSRAYEQYF
14	TRBV7-9	TRBJ1-1	CASGVGDMNTEAFF
14	TRBV7-9	TRBJ1-2	CASSLAGPLRGYTF
15	TRBV27	TRBJ2-6	CASSFTGSGANVLTF
11	TRBV28	TRBJ2-1	CASTLYNEQFF
14	TRBV28	TRBJ2-2	CASSLNYVSGELFF
17	TRBV5-8	TRBJ2-2	CASSSPHTERGTGELFF
11	TRBV27	TRBJ1-1	CASSTGGGDFF
17	TRBV4-3	TRBJ2-7	CASSQDLSQAGEGEQYF
15	TRBV7-9	TRBJ2-2	CASSLGQANTGELFF
16	TRBV11-2	TRBJ2-3	CASSFSLGQNTDTQYF
16	TRBV7-9	TRBJ2-5	CASSLYGTKTQETQYF
14	TRBV4-1	TRBJ1-2	CASSVGTGVNGYTF
16	TRBV6-5	TRBJ1-2	CASSYSHRTANYGYTF
14	TRBV29-1	TRBJ1-1	CSVALGTGGTEAFF
17	TRBV27	TRBJ2-3	CASSLGRGTGDADTQYF
15	TRBV15	TRBJ2-7	CATSRVRGSSYEQYF
11	TRBV14	TRBJ2-7	CASSDTYEQYF
14	TRBV6-5	TRBJ1-6	CASSLQPYNSPLHF
11	TRBV5-4	TRBJ1-2	CASSFGYGYTF
13	TRBV6-5	TRBJ2-1	CASTGGTDNEQFF
17	TRBV11-1	TRBJ2-6	CASSLGTVSSGANVLTF
13	TRBV7-9	TRBJ2-7	CASSPDNTYEQYF
14	TRBV19	TRBJ1-1	CASTGTGGNTEAFF
14	TRBV6-5	TRBJ2-1	CASSSEGRYNEQFF
13	TRBV27	TRBJ2-7	CASSPGTVGEQYF
17	TRBV7-9	TRBJ1-4	CASSSRLLGEVGEKLFF
15	TRBV19	TRBJ2-3	CASSTTGTSTDTQYF
13	TRBV12-5	TRBJ1-1	CASGPPERLGAFF
14	TRBV1	TRBJ1-1	CTSSQERGPTEAFF
16	TRBV13	TRBJ2-1	CASSSPGTPLGNEQFF
14	TRBV6-6	TRBJ1-1	CASSHRQGNTEAFF
14	TRBV9	TRBJ1-1	CASTQVGGYTEAFF
16	TRBV6-5	TRBJ1-2	CASSYSTRGANYGYTF
16	TRBV7-3	TRBJ1-3	CASSLRRGILRNTIYF
12	TRBV5-4	TRBJ1-2	CASSLGTGVNTF
13	TRBV19	TRBJ1-1	CASMLGQRVEAFF
15	TRBV5-6	TRBJ2-7	CASSWGQGSTYEQYF
16	TRBV7-9	TRBJ1-2	CASTASEGQGLYGYTF
13	TRBV11-2	TRBJ2-7	CASSQGASYEQYF
14	TRBV5-1	TRBJ1-4	CASSSDRLNEKLFF
14	TRBV11-2	TRBJ2-7	CASSLVEWRDEQYF
15	TRBV11-2	TRBJ1-3	CASSSQGYSGNTIYF
15	TRBV5-4	TRBJ1-2	CASSLDRSYLYGYTF
14	TRBV7-9	TRBJ2-5	CASSSNRVEETQYF
15	TRBV6-5	TRBJ2-7	CASPTKTDRGPEQYF
15	TRBV9	TRBJ2-1	CASSVGLAEYNEQFF
15	TRBV6-1	TRBJ1-4	CASSEVGGVGEKLFF
13	TRBV29-1	TRBJ1-2	CSVLGGSGYGYTF
16	TRBV4-2	TRBJ2-7	CASSQGAGSGTYEQYF
16	TRBV4-3	TRBJ2-5	CASSQESGGQGETQYF
13	TRBV9	TRBJ1-1	CASSVYRNTEAFF
10	TRBV28	TRBJ1-1	CASSRGEAFF
16	TRBV5-4	TRBJ2-7	CASSLGLTRPSYEQYF
14	TRBV5-1	TRBJ1-2	CASSLGQGLYRYTF
16	TRBV4-1	TRBJ1-2	CASSPPDREITYGYTF
16	TRBV10-3	TRBJ1-5	CAISGGEIGNNQPQHF
14	TRBV28	TRBJ2-5	CASSPIGLQETQYF